What follows are 28 T cell receptor beta chains derived from one specimen sequenced in a study of neurological immune-mediated disorders. TCRdb passed the 5' RACE reads through MiXCR, listing each CDR3 protein once. The sample includes about 79,000 distinct CDR3 sequences, 13% to 15% of them seen just once. Sequencing input: PBMCs. The receptors were sampled from a woman between 50 and 59 years old in good health.

The chain couples TRBV5-6 to TRBJ2-3; 11 bases are shared with TRBD2. Germline assignment: CDR1 SGHDT and CDR2 YYEEEE. V lost 3 bases to trimming and J lost 4 bases; unmatched junction nucleotides: 10. The CDR3 has 17 residues. In nucleotides, the CDR3 is TGTGCCAGCAGCTCCCGCGAGACTAGCGGGGCCGCAGATACGCAGTATTTT. This sequence encodes CASSSRETSGAADTQYF.

This clonotype came up many times. This rearrangement joins TRBV20-1 to TRBJ2-5; possibly TRBD1 for D (5 bases). V was cut by 1 base and J by 9 bases, with 21 bases left in between. The CDR3 covers 15 residues. Per germline, CDR1 DFQATT and CDR2 SNEGSKA (reference sequence). The CDR3: CSARVMGPEWTAQYF. Here the CDR3 DNA reads TGCAGTGCTAGAGTCATGGGGCCCGAATGGACGGCCCAGTACTTC.

This clonotype appeared many times. The rearrangement uses TRBV18 and TRBJ2-7, with D possibly called TRBD1 or TRBD2 (5 bases each). The CDR3 loop spans 14 amino acids. Trimming shortened V by 0 bases and J by 6 bases, and 12 bases separated the two germline ends. CDR1 KGHSH and CDR2 LQKENI come from the germline V gene. Here the CDR3 DNA reads TGTGCCAGCTCACCACCGCCGGGGCTTACCGAGCAGTACTTC. Its translation: CASSPPPGLTEQYF.

V gene TRBV10-3 combines with J gene TRBJ2-5; D remains unclear. V shed 1 base and J shed 5 bases, with 14 bases lying between them. This CDR3 contains 15 residues. Germline CDR1 and CDR2: ENHRY and SYGVKD. The CDR3 is CAISEYMKLRETQYF. CDR3 sequence (DNA): TGTGCCATCAGTGAGTACATGAAGCTCCGGGAGACCCAGTACTTC.

This clonotype was counted ten times or more. The chain recombines TRBV28 with TRBJ1-4; 7 bases are shared with TRBD1. CDR1 and CDR2 (germline): MDHEN, SYDVKM. The CDR3 runs to 12 residues. Unmatched junction bases numbered 3, after V lost 6 bases and J lost 8 bases. The CDR3 region is CASRNRGEKLFF. The CDR3 coding sequence is TGTGCCAGCAGGAACAGGGGAGAAAAACTGTTTTTT. The complete variable domain, with remaining parts taken from reference TRBV28 and TRBJ1-4, reads DVKVTQSSRYLVKRTGEKVFLECVQDMDHENMFWYRQDPGLGLRLIYFSYDVKMKEKGDIPEGYSVSREKKERFSLILESASTNQTSMYLCASRNRGEKLFFGSGTQLSVL.

This clonotype was seen repeatedly, ten times or more. The genes are TRBV29-1 and TRBJ1-2; D may be TRBD1 (6 bases). This CDR3 is built from 12 residues. Germline CDR1 SQVTM, CDR2 ANQGSEA. V lost 3 bases, J lost 4 bases, and 9 bases lay in between. CDR3 nucleotides: TGCAGCGTTGATGACAGGTTCTATGGCTACACCTTC. As protein: CSVDDRFYGYTF.

In regard to this clonotype: A single base separates this from a much larger clone, so it may be a read error. The chain combines TRBV5-1 with TRBJ2-2; maybe TRBD1 (7 bases). Germline CDR1 reads SGHRS; CDR2 reads YFSETQ. The CDR3 sequence is 15 residues long. Trimming stripped 5 bases from V and 5 bases from J, with 16 bases between. CDR3 in amino acids: CASRGRRGTTGELFF. In DNA, the CDR3 is TGCGCCAGCAGAGGGCGCAGGGGGACTACCGGGGAGCTGTTTTTT. The whole variable domain, remainder taken from reference TRBV5-1 and TRBJ2-2, is KAGVTQTPRYLIKTRGQQVTLSCSPISGHRSVSWYQQTPGQGLQFLFEYFSETQRNKGNFPGRFSGRQFSNSRSEMNVSTLELGDSALYLCASRGRRGTTGELFFGEGSRLTVL.

This clonotype was recorded many times. This chain connects TRBV5-1 to TRBJ2-3; TRBD2 matches 7 bases. CDR1 and CDR2 from the germline V gene are SGHRS and YFSETQ. The junction had 10 bases not matched to a gene; V was cut back by 3 bases and J by 0 bases. The CDR3 consists of 17 residues. As DNA, the CDR3 is TGCGCCAGCAGCTATGGAGGGACCGGGAGGAGCACAGATACGCAGTATTTT. This sequence encodes CASSYGGTGRSTDTQYF.

This clonotype was detected ten times or more. The chain employs TRBV7-9 and TRBJ1-5, with 10 bases lining up with TRBD1. Germline assignment: CDR1 SEHNR and CDR2 FQNEAQ (reference sequence). The CDR3 is made up of 16 amino acids. Trimming removed 5 bases from V and 2 bases from J; junction bases left unmatched: 6. CDR3 in amino acids: CASSRQGANGNQPQHF. The CDR3 DNA sequence: TGTGCCAGCAGCCGACAGGGGGCTAATGGCAATCAGCCCCAGCATTTT.

Ten or more counts support this clonotype. This chain joins TRBV11-2 and TRBJ2-5; D unclear. The CDR3 consists of 14 residues. The V gene's germline CDR1 is SGHAT and CDR2 FQNNGV. Trimming removed 4 bases at V and 2 bases at J, with 11 bases between. The CDR3 region has the DNA TGTGCCAGCAGCTCGACCCCCTCACAAGAGACCCAGTACTTC. Translating gives CASSSTPSQETQYF. The whole variable domain, filled in from reference TRBV11-2 and TRBJ2-5, reads EAGVAQSPRYKIIEKRQSVAFWCNPISGHATLYWYQQILGQGPKLLIQFQNNGVVDDSQLPKDRFSAERLKGVDSTLKIQPAKLEDSAVYLCASSSTPSQETQYFGPGTRLLVL.

This clonotype was picked up many times. This chain links TRBV5-1 with TRBJ2-2, with D maybe TRBD1 (6 bases). V lost 4 bases and J lost 5, with 21 bases in between. This CDR3 region has 17 residues. From germline, CDR1 is SGHRS and CDR2 YFSETQ. The CDR3 reads CASSGGWGTRRTGELFF. CDR3 coding DNA: TGCGCCAGCAGCGGCGGATGGGGGACAAGGAGAACCGGGGAGCTGTTTTTT.

The rearrangement links TRBV5-1 to TRBJ2-3, with 9 bases lining up with TRBD2. Trimming at V came to 1 base and at J to 6 bases, leaving 12 bases not matched to a gene. Germline CDR1 reads SGHRS; CDR2 reads YFSETQ. The CDR3 sequence is 17 residues long. The CDR3 DNA follows: TGCGCCAGCAGCTTGCCCAGTGGAATAGCGGGAGATGATACGCAGTATTTT. This codes for CASSLPSGIAGDDTQYF.

This clonotype was recorded many times. This chain joins TRBV20-1 and TRBJ1-1, with D unresolved. V lost 3 bases and J lost 1, with 9 bases in between. CDR1 and CDR2 (germline): DFQATT, SNEGSKA (reference sequence). The CDR3 has 13 residues. The CDR3, as DNA: TGCAGTGCTAGGGACCGACGGAACACTGAAGCTTTCTTT. It codes for CSARDRRNTEAFF.

For this clonotype: It may be a read error: a sequence one base away is much more abundant. This chain joins TRBV20-1 and TRBJ2-5; D possibly matches TRBD1 or TRBD2 (5 bases each). This CDR3 comprises 13 residues. Per the germline V gene, CDR1 is DFQATT and CDR2 is SNEGSKA (reference sequence). CDR3 region: CSARTGALETHYF. The CDR3 bases are TGCAGTGCCCGGACTGGGGCCTTGGAGACCCATTACTTC.

The chain employs TRBV5-1 and TRBJ2-7; 7 bases map to TRBD2. The V gene's germline CDR1 is SGHRS and CDR2 YFSETQ. The V segment lost 0 bases and the J segment 7 bases; nucleotides outside the gene matches: 7. CDR3 length: 14 residues. CDR3 amino acids: CASSLEVRDYEQYF. CDR3 in DNA: TGCGCCAGCAGCTTGGAGGTCAGGGACTATGAGCAGTACTTC.

This clonotype occurred many times. The chain is built from TRBV18 and TRBJ1-2; D perhaps matches TRBD1 (5 bases). CDR1 KGHSH and CDR2 LQKENI come from the germline V gene. Trimming stripped 4 bases from V and 8 bases from J, with 11 bases between. The CDR3 covers 12 residues. CDR3 in amino acids: CASSQGPWGYTF. In DNA form, the CDR3 reads TGTGCCAGCTCACAGGGGCCGTGGGGCTACACCTTC.

This clonotype occurred a few times. The rearrangement uses TRBV2 and TRBJ2-7; TRBD1 matches at 7 bases. The CDR3 loop spans 13 amino acids. V lost 7 bases to trimming and J lost 4 bases; unmatched junction nucleotides: 7. Germline CDR1 is SNHLY and CDR2 is FYNNEI. The CDR3 region has the DNA TGTGCCAGCACCGGGCCAGGGGGATACGAGCAGTACTTC. As protein: CASTGPGGYEQYF.

The rearrangement joins TRBV20-1 to TRBJ2-1, with D unresolved. Germline lookup yields CDR1 DFQATT and CDR2 SNEGSKA (reference sequence). CDR3 length: 14 amino acids. The V end lost 0 bases, the J end lost 2 bases, and 8 bases lay between the germline ends. The CDR3 nucleotides read TGCAGTGCTAGAGAATTAAGCGCCTACAATGAGCAGTTCTTC. Amino acid sequence: CSARELSAYNEQFF.

This clonotype was seen a few times. The rearrangement links TRBV20-1 to TRBJ2-7; 10 nucleotides match TRBD2. Germline CDR1 and CDR2: DFQATT and SNEGSKA (reference sequence). With 2 bases clipped from V and 3 bases from J, the junction kept 4 bases outside the gene matches. This CDR3 has 14 amino acids. CDR3 coding DNA: TGCAGTGCTAGAAAGCGGGAGGGCCGCTACGAGCAGTACTTC. This codes for CSARKREGRYEQYF.

This clonotype was picked up many times. The chain uses TRBV7-8 and TRBJ2-5; D unclear. This CDR3 contains 13 residues. The V and J ends lost 3 bases and 2 bases respectively, with 7 bases between them. Germline values: CDR1 SGHVS, CDR2 FQNEAQ. Here the CDR3 reads CASSLRSQETQYF. CDR3 DNA: TGTGCCAGCAGCTTGAGAAGTCAAGAGACCCAGTACTTC.

This clonotype was counted at least ten times. The chain couples TRBV5-1 to TRBJ2-1; TRBD1 matches 8 bases. Trimming removed 4 bases from V and 4 bases from J; junction bases left unmatched: 7. Looked up from germline, CDR1 is SGHRS and CDR2 is YFSETQ. CDR3 length equals 15 residues. CDR3 amino acids: CASSPGDRNYNEQFF. The DNA for the CDR3 is TGCGCCAGCAGCCCGGGGGACAGGAATTACAATGAGCAGTTCTTC.

This clonotype was detected ten times or more. V gene TRBV20-1 combines with J gene TRBJ2-5; 8 bases are shared with TRBD2. The germline V gene encodes CDR1 DFQATT and CDR2 SNEGSKA (reference sequence). The CDR3 extends over 14 amino acids. J lost 6 bases, V lost 0 bases, and 6 bases had no gene match. CDR3 in DNA: TGCAGTGCTAGAGATTCAAGCGGGGGCCAGACCCAGTACTTC. This translates into CSARDSSGGQTQYF.

Many counts were recorded for this clonotype. The rearrangement uses TRBV5-1 and TRBJ2-2; no definite D call. The length of the CDR3 is 13 residues. The germline V gene encodes CDR1 SGHRS and CDR2 YFSETQ. Trimming removed 0 bases at V and 6 bases at J, with 6 bases between. This CDR3 reads CASSLEGPGELFF. The CDR3 nucleotides are TGCGCCAGCAGCTTGGAAGGGCCCGGGGAGCTGTTTTTT.

The gene calls are TRBV5-5 and TRBJ2-2; D perhaps matches TRBD1 (6 bases). Trimming took 0 bases from V and 0 from J, leaving 12 bases between them. The germline V gene has CDR1 SGHKS and CDR2 YYEKEE (reference sequence). The length of the CDR3 is 17 residues. CDR3 loop: CASSLDRTAANTGELFF. CDR3 nucleotides: TGTGCCAGCAGCTTGGATAGGACAGCGGCGAACACCGGGGAGCTGTTTTTT. The full variable domain, completed using reference TRBV5-5 and TRBJ2-2, is DAGVTQSPTHLIKTRGQQVTLRCSPISGHKSVSWYQQVLGQGPQFIFQYYEKEERGRGNFPDRFSARQFPNYSSELNVNALLLGDSALYLCASSLDRTAANTGELFFGEGSRLTVL.

This clonotype appeared many times. This rearrangement joins TRBV5-1 to TRBJ2-1; weak D call: TRBD1 (5 bases). Germline V gene lookup returns CDR1 SGHRS and CDR2 YFSETQ. This CDR3 region has 17 residues. The V end lost 4 bases, the J end lost 6 bases, and 23 bases lay between the germline ends. CDR3 in amino acids: CASSLGVEQGVVNEQFF. CDR3 nucleotides: TGCGCCAGCAGCCTAGGAGTCGAGCAGGGCGTTGTCAATGAGCAGTTCTTC.

This clonotype has ten or more counts. The V call is TRBV28, the J call TRBJ2-4; weak D call: TRBD2 (6 bases). Trimming cost V 6 bases and J 7 bases, with 13 bases left between them. CDR1 MDHEN and CDR2 SYDVKM come from the germline V gene. This CDR3 comprises 13 residues. As DNA, the CDR3 is TGTGCCAGCAGGGAGGGCCGGATGAACATTCAGTACTTC. This gives the protein CASREGRMNIQYF.

Many counts were recorded for this clonotype. Here the CDR3 reads CASSYDRTQPQHF. CDR3 coding DNA: TGTGCCAGCAGTTACGACAGGACTCAGCCCCAGCATTTT. This chain connects TRBV6-5 to TRBJ1-5, with D tentatively TRBD1 (6 bases). The CDR3 totals 13 residues. V lost 2 bases to trimming and J lost 6 bases, with 8 bases between them. Germline loops: CDR1 MNHEY, CDR2 SVGAGI.

This clonotype occurred a few times. A much larger clonotype is one base distant, so this may be a read error. J is TRBJ2-3 and V is TRBV7-2; tentative D call: TRBD2 (5 bases). The CDR3 contains 12 residues. Germline-derived CDR1 and CDR2 are SGHTA and FQGNSA. DNA of the CDR3: TGTGCCAACAGCCGTAGCGCGGGTACGCAGTATTTT. Its translation is CANSRSAGTQYF.